This is a list of T cell receptor beta chains from one sample in a study of shared clonotypes between healthy human individuals. Clones were read by immunoSEQ multiplex PCR, and TCRdb kept only the in-frame ones, dropping some. The sample gives a few million clones, around 94% of which show up once; around 0.15% is in the top ten. Sequenced: naive CD4+ T cells sorted from blood. The receptors were gathered from a man aged 18-30 years in good health. The CDR3 runs from the conserved cysteine through the conserved F or W. A D gene is named only where the DNA matches it firmly. Clone size is shown for a subset of rows, as once, few, many or a class of expanded clone.

-	TRBV5-4	once	TRBJ2-7	CASSRQVGYEQYF	TGTGCCAGCAGCCGACAGGTGGGTTACGAGCAGTACTTC
TRBD2	TRBV18	-	TRBJ2-5	CASSPLAGTETQYF	TGTGCCAGCTCACCACTAGCGGGAACGGAGACCCAGTACTTC
TRBD1	TRBV5-1	-	TRBJ1-6	CASSVGQGPGSPLHF	TGCGCCAGCAGCGTTGGACAGGGCCCCGGGTCACCCCTCCACTTT
-	TRBV7-2	-	TRBJ2-2	CASTAAGRRGTGELFF	TGTGCCAGCACCGCGGCGGGTCGGAGGGGTACCGGGGAGCTGTTTTTT
-	TRBV15	-	TRBJ2-1	CATSRGSPGYNEQFF	TGTGCCACCAGCAGAGGGTCGCCGGGATACAATGAGCAGTTCTTC
-	TRBV29-1	-	TRBJ1-4	CSVAWAPHGELFF	TGCAGCGTTGCCTGGGCCCCCCACGGAGAACTGTTTTTT
-	TRBV7-2	-	TRBJ1-5	CASSAYSNQPQHF	TGTGCCAGCAGCGCATATAGCAATCAGCCCCAGCATTTT
-	TRBV2	-	TRBJ2-1	CASSVGKQYNEQFF	TGTGCCAGCAGCGTCGGAAAACAGTACAATGAGCAGTTCTTC
TRBD1	TRBV27	once	TRBJ2-2	CASSWDRGRAGELFF	TGTGCCAGCAGCTGGGACAGGGGGAGAGCCGGGGAGCTGTTTTTT
TRBD2	TRBV7-2	once	TRBJ2-5	CASNLAGEETQYF	TGTGCCAGTAACCTGGCGGGAGAGGAGACCCAGTACTTC
-	TRBV6-5	-	TRBJ1-1	CASSRNPNTEAFF	TGTGCCAGCAGCAGAAACCCGAACACTGAAGCTTTCTTT
TRBD1	TRBV5-1	-	TRBJ2-5	CATSLGGQGPMQTQYF	TGCGCCACCTCACTAGGGGGACAGGGCCCCATGCAGACCCAGTACTTC
-	TRBV6-1	-	TRBJ2-5	CASSEWGGGAGETQYF	TGTGCCAGCAGTGAATGGGGTGGGGGAGCCGGGGAGACCCAGTACTTC
TRBD2	TRBV27	-	TRBJ2-7	CASSLSVGGGKSYEQYF	TGTGCCAGCAGTTTATCGGTCGGGGGGGGCAAATCCTACGAGCAGTACTTC
-	TRBV6-6	-	TRBJ2-5	CASSYEATQETQYF	TGTGCCAGCAGCTACGAGGCTACTCAAGAGACCCAGTACTTC
-	TRBV10-3	-	TRBJ2-7	CAISDVSGPTYEQYF	TGTGCCATCAGTGATGTTAGCGGTCCGACCTACGAGCAGTACTTC
TRBD2	TRBV5-6	-	TRBJ2-5	CASSLPSGETQYF	TGTGCCAGCAGCTTGCCTAGCGGAGAGACCCAGTACTTC
-	TRBV19	-	TRBJ1-5	CASSIEKGYQPQHF	TGTGCCAGTAGTATCGAAAAGGGATATCAGCCCCAGCATTTT
TRBD2	TRBV9	-	TRBJ2-1	CASSVDQELAGGNEQFF	TGTGCCAGCAGCGTAGATCAGGAACTAGCGGGGGGCAATGAGCAGTTCTTC
-	TRBV5-1	-	TRBJ1-4	CASSFGRATNEKLFF	TGCGCCAGCAGCTTTGGAAGAGCAACTAATGAAAAACTGTTTTTT
TRBD2	TRBV10-3	-	TRBJ2-1	CAISSGGGSYNEQFF	TGTGCCATCAGTTCGGGAGGGGGGTCCTACAATGAGCAGTTCTTC
-	TRBV18	-	TRBJ2-7	CASSPSREMQYF	TGTGCCAGCTCACCAAGCAGGGAGATGCAGTACTTC
-	TRBV5-4	-	TRBJ1-2	CASSLPGSLGYTF	TGTGCCAGCAGCTTGCCAGGGAGCTTAGGCTACACCTTC
TRBD2	TRBV4-3	-	TRBJ2-3	CASSLAGVTDTQYF	TGCGCCAGCAGCCTAGCGGGAGTGACAGATACGCAGTATTTT
-	TRBV30	-	TRBJ2-3	CAWSPQTDTQYF	TGTGCCTGGAGTCCCCAGACAGATACGCAGTATTTT
-	TRBV25-1	once	TRBJ1-3	CASSVTGGNTIYF	TGTGCCAGCAGTGTCACAGGTGGAAACACCATATATTTT
TRBD1	TRBV29-1	-	TRBJ2-1	CSAVTGWNEQFF	TGCAGCGCCGTGACAGGGTGGAATGAGCAGTTCTTC
-	TRBV18	-	TRBJ2-3	CASSPPSHTDTQYF	TGTGCCAGCTCACCACCGTCCCACACAGATACGCAGTATTTT
-	TRBV5-1	-	TRBJ2-7	CASSLAPSSYEQYF	TGCGCCAGCAGCTTGGCCCCTAGCTCCTACGAGCAGTACTTC